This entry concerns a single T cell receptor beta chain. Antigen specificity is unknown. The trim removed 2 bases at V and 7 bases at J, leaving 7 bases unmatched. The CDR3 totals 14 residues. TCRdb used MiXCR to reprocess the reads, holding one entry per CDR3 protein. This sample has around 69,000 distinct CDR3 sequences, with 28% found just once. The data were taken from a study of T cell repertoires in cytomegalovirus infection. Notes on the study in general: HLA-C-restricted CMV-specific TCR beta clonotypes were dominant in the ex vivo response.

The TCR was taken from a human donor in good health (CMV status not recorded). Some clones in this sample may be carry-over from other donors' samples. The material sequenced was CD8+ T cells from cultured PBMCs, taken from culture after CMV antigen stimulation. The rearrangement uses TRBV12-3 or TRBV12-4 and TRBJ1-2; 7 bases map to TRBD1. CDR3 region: CASSLRGGAGGYTF. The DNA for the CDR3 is TGTGCCAGCAGTTTAAGAGGGGGCGCCGGTGGCTACACCTTC.